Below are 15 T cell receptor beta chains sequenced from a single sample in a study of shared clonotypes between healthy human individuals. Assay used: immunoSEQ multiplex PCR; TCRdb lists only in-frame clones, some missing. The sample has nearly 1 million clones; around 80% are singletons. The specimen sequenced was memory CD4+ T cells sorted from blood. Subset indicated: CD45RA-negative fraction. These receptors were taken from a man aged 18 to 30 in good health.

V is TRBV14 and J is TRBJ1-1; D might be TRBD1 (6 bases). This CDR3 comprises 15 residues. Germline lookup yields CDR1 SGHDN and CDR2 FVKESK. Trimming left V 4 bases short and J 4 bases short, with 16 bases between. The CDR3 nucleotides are TGTGCCAGCAGCCCCCCCGGGGGGCGAGCCACTGAAGCTTTCTTT. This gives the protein CASSPPGGRATEAFF.

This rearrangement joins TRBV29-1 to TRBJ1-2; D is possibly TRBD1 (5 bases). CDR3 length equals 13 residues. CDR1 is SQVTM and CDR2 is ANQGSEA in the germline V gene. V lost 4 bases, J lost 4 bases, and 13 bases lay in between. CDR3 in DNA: TGCAGCGTTGGCCTTACAGGTCCCTATGGCTACACCTTC. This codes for CSVGLTGPYGYTF.

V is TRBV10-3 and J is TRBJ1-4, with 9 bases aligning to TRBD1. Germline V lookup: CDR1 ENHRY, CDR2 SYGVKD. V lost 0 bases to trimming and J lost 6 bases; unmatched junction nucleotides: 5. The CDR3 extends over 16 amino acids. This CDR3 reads CAISESGTGLDEKLFF. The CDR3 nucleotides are TGTGCCATCAGTGAGTCGGGGACAGGGCTGGATGAAAAACTGTTTTTT.

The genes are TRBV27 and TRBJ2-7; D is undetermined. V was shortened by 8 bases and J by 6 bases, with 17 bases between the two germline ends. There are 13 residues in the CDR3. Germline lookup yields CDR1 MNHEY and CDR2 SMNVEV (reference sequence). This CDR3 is CASRLMGSTEQYF. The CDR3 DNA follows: TGTGCCAGCCGGTTGATGGGGTCCACCGAGCAGTACTTC.

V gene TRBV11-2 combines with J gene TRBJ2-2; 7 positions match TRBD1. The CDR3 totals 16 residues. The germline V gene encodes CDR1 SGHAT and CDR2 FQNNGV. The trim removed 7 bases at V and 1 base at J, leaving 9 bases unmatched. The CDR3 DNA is TGTGCCAGCATCCGATCCCGGACAGGGAACACCGGGGAGCTGTTTTTT. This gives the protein CASIRSRTGNTGELFF.

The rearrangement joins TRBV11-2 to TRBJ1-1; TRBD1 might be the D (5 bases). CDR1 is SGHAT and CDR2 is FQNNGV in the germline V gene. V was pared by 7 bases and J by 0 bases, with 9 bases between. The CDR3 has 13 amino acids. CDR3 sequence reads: CASIQGMNTEAFF. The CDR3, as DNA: TGTGCCAGCATCCAGGGCATGAACACTGAAGCTTTCTTT. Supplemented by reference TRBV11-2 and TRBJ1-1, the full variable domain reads EAGVAQSPRYKIIEKRQSVAFWCNPISGHATLYWYQQILGQGPKLLIQFQNNGVVDDSQLPKDRFSAERLKGVDSTLKIQPAKLEDSAVYLCASIQGMNTEAFFGQGTRLTVV.

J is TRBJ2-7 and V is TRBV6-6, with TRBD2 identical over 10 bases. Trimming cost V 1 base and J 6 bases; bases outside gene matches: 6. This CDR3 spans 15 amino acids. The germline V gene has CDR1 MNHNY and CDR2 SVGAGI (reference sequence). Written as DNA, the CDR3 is TGTGCCAGCAGTTACTTCCTAGCGGGAGAGGGCGAGCAGTACTTC. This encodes CASSYFLAGEGEQYF.

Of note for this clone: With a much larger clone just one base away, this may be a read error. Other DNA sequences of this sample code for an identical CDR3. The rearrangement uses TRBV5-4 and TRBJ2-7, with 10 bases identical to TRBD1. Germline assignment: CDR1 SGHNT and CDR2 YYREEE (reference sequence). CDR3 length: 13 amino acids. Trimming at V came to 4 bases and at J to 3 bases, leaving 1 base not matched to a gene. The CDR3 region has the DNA TGTGCCAGCAGCCGGGACAGGGGCTACGAGCAGTACTTC. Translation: CASSRDRGYEQYF.

The CDR3 coding sequence is TGTGCCAGCAGTTACCCCCCGGCAGGGAATGAGCAGTTCTTC. It specifies CASSYPPAGNEQFF. V is TRBV6-6 and J is TRBJ2-1; weak D call: TRBD1 (5 bases). V shed 2 bases and J shed 7 bases, with 12 bases lying between them. From germline, CDR1 is MNHNY and CDR2 SVGAGI (reference sequence). The CDR3 length is 14 residues.

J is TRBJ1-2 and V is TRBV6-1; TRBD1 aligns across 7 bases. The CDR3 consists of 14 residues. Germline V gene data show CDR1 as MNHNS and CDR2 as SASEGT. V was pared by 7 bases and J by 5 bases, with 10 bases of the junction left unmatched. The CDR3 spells CASTKGDRKYGYTF. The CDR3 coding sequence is TGTGCCAGCACTAAGGGGGACAGAAAATATGGCTACACCTTC.

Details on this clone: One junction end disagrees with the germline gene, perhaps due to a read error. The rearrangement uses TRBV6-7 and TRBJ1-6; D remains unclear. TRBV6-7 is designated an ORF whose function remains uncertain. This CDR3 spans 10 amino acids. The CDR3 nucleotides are TGTGCCAGCAGCTACTTTCCCCTCCACTTT. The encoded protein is CASSYFPLHF.

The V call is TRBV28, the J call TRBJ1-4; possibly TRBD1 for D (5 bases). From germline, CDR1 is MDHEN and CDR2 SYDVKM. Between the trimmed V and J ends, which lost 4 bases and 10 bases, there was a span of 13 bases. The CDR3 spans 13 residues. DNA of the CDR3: TGTGCCAGCAGTTACAACCAGGGCGGAAAACTGTTTTTT. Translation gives CASSYNQGGKLFF.

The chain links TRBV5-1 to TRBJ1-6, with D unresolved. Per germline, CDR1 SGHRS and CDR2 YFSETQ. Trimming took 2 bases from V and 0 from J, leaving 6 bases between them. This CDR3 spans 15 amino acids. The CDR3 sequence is CASSFDLSYNSPLHF. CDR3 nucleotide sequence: TGCGCCAGCAGCTTTGATCTCTCCTATAATTCACCCCTCCACTTT.

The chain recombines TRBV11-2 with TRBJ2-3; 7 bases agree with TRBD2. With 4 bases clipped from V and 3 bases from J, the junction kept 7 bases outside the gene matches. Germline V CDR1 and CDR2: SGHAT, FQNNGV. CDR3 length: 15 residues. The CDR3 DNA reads TGTGCCAGCAGCTGGGGGGGGAGAGGTACAGATACGCAGTATTTT. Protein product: CASSWGGRGTDTQYF.

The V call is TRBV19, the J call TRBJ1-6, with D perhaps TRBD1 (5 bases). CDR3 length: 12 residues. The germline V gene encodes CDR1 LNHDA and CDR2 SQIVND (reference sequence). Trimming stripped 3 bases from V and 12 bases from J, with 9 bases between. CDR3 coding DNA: TGTGCCAGTAGTATTGAGGGGAGACCCCTCCACTTT. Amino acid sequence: CASSIEGRPLHF.